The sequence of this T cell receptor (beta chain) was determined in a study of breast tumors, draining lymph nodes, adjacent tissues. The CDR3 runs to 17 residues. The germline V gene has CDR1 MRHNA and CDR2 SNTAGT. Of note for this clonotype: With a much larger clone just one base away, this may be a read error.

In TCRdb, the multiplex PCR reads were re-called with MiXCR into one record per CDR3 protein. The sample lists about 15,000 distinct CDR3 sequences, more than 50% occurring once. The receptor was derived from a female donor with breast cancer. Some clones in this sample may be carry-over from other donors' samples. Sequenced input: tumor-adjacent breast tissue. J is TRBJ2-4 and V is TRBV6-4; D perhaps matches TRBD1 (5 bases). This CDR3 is CASSHSGHSPTLDIQYF. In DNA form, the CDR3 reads TGTGCCAGCAGTCACTCAGGACATAGTCCTACCTTGGACATTCAGTACTTC.